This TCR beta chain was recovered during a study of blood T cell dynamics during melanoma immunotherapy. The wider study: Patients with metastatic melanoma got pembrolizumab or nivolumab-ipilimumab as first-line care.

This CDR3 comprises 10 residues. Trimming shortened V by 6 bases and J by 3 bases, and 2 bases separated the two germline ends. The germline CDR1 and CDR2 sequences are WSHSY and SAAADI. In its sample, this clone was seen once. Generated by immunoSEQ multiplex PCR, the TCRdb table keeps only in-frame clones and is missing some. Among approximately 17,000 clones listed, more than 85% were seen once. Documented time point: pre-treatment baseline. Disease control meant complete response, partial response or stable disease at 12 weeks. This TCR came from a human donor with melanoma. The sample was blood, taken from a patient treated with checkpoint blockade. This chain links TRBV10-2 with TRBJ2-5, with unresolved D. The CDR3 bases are TGCGCCAGCAGAGAAGAGACCCAGTACTTC. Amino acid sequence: CASREETQYF.